This TCR beta chain was captured by sequencing in a study of early stage breast cancer tumors. Remarks on this clone: Its antigen is unknown.

Study-wide findings and caveats: Compared with adjacent normal breast, tumors showed about 2.4-fold denser, more clonal T cells. Commonly generated sequences made up most enriched TCRB sequences shared between patients.

Profiling relied on immunoSEQ multiplex PCR, and the TCRdb table lists in-frame clones only, not all of them. Counted here are roughly 53,000 clones, over 80% occurring once; the ten biggest clones make up less than 5%. Germline values: CDR1 MNHEY, CDR2 SMNVEV (reference sequence). The CDR3 is made up of 14 amino acids. Trimming took off 5 bases at V and 6 bases at J, with 14 bases between the two ends. The sequencing input was blood. The receptor was isolated from a person aged 65 to 79 with breast cancer. This rearrangement joins TRBV27 to TRBJ1-3, with D possibly TRBD1 on 5 matching bases. The CDR3 DNA reads as TGTGCCAGCAGTCCCCTGGGGGGGGTAAACACCATATATTTT. This encodes CASSPLGGVNTIYF.